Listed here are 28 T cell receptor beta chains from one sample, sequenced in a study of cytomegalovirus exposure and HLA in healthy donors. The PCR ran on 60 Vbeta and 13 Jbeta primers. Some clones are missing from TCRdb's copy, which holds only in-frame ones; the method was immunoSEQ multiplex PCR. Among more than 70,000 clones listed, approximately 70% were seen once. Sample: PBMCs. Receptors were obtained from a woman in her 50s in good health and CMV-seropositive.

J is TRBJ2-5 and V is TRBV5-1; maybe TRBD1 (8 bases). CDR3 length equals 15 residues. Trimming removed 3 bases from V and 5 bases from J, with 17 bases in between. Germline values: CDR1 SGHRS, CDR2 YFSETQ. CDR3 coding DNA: TGCGCCAGCAGCTCGCCTAACAGGGGGGGTGAGACCCAGTACTTC. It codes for CASSSPNRGGETQYF.

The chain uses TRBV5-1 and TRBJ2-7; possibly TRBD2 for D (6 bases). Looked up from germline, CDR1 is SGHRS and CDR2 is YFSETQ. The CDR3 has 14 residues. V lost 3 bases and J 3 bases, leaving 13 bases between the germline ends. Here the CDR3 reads CASSWGSSGYEQYF. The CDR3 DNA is TGCGCCAGCAGCTGGGGGAGTAGCGGCTACGAGCAGTACTTC. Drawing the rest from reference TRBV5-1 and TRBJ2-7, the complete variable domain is KAGVTQTPRYLIKTRGQQVTLSCSPISGHRSVSWYQQTPGQGLQFLFEYFSETQRNKGNFPGRFSGRQFSNSRSEMNVSTLELGDSALYLCASSWGSSGYEQYFGPGTRLTVT.

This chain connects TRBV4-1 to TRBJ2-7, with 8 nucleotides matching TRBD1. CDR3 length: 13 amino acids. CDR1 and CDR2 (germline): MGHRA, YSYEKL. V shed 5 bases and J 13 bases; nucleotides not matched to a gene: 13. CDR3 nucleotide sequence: TGCGCCAGCAGCACCCGTGCAGGGACAGGAGAATACTTC. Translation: CASSTRAGTGEYF.

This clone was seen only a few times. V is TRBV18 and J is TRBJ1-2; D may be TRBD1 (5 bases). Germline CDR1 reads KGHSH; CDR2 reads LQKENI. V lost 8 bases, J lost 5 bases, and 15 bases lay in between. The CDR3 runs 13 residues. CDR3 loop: CASQGGIGYGYTF. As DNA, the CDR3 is TGTGCCAGCCAGGGCGGGATTGGATATGGCTACACCTTC.

CDR3 residues: CASGRDRVNSPLHF. The CDR3 coding sequence is TGCGCCAGCGGCCGGGACAGGGTGAATTCACCCCTCCACTTT. The chain recombines TRBV4-3 with TRBJ1-6; 9 nucleotides agree with TRBD1. J gave up 7 bases and V 8 bases, and 6 bases lay outside the gene matches. This CDR3 has 14 residues. From germline, CDR1 is LGHNA and CDR2 YSLEER.

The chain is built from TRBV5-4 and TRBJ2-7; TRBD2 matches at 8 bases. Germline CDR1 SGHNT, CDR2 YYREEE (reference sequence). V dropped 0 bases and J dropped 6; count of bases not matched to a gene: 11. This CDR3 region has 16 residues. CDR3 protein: CASSLAPGLDAFEQYF. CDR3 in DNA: TGTGCCAGCAGCTTGGCCCCGGGACTAGACGCGTTCGAGCAGTACTTC.

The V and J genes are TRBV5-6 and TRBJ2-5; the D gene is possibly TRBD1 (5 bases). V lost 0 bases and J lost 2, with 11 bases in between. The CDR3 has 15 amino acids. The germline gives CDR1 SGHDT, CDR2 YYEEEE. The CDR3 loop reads CASSLVRAPQETQYF. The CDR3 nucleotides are TGTGCCAGCAGCTTGGTCAGGGCCCCTCAAGAGACCCAGTACTTC.

The CDR3 sequence is CASSLELAGGTGELFF. Written as DNA, the CDR3 is TGTGCCAGCAGCTTGGAACTAGCGGGGGGCACCGGGGAGCTGTTTTTT. V and J are TRBV5-4 and TRBJ2-2, with TRBD2 matching over 12 bases. V lost 0 bases and J lost 4; bases outside the gene matches: 1. In germline, CDR1 is SGHNT, CDR2 YYREEE (reference sequence). The CDR3 loop spans 16 amino acids.

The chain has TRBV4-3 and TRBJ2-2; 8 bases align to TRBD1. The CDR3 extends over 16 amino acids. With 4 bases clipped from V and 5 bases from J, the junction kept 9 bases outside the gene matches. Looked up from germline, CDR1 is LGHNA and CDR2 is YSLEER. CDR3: CASSPRGTGGTGELFF. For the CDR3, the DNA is TGCGCCAGCAGCCCGAGGGGAACAGGGGGGACCGGGGAGCTGTTTTTT.

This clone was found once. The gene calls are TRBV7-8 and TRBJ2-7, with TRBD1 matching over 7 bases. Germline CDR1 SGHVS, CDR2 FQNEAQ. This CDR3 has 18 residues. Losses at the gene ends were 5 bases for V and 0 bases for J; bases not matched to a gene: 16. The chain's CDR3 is CASSRGQDLSPTSYEQYF. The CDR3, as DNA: TGTGCCAGCAGCAGAGGACAGGACTTGTCGCCTACCTCCTACGAGCAGTACTTC.

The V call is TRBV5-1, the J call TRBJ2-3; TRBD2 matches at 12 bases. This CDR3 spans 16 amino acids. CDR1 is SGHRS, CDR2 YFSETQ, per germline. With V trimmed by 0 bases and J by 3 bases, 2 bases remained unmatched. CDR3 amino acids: CASSLGLAGETDTQYF. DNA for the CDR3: TGCGCCAGCAGCTTGGGACTAGCGGGAGAGACAGATACGCAGTATTTT. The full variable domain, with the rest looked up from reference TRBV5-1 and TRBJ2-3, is KAGVTQTPRYLIKTRGQQVTLSCSPISGHRSVSWYQQTPGQGLQFLFEYFSETQRNKGNFPGRFSGRQFSNSRSEMNVSTLELGDSALYLCASSLGLAGETDTQYFGPGTRLTVL.

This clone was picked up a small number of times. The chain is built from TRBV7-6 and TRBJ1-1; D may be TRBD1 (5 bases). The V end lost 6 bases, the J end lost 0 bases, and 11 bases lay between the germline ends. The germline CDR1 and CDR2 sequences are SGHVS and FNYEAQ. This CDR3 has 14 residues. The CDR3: CASRTDSLNTEAFF. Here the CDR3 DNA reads TGTGCCAGCAGAACTGACAGTTTGAACACTGAAGCTTTCTTT.

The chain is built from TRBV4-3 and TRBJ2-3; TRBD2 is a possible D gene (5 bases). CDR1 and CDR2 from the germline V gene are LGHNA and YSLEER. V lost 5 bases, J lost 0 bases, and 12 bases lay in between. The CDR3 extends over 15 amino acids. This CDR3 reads CASSSRRVSTDTQYF. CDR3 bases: TGCGCCAGCAGCTCAAGGCGGGTGAGCACAGATACGCAGTATTTT.

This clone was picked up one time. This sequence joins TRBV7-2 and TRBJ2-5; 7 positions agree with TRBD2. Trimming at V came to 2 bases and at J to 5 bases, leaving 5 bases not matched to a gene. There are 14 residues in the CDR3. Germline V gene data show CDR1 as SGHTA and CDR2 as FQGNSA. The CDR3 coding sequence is TGTGCCAGCAGCTTATTCGGGGGGAGGGAGACCCAGTACTTC. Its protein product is CASSLFGGRETQYF.

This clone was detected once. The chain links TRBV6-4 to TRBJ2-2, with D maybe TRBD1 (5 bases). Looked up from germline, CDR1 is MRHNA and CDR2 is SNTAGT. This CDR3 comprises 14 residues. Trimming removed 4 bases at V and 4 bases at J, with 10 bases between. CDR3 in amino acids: CASSVTGPTGELFF. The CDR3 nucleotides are TGTGCCAGCAGTGTAACAGGCCCCACCGGGGAGCTGTTTTTT.

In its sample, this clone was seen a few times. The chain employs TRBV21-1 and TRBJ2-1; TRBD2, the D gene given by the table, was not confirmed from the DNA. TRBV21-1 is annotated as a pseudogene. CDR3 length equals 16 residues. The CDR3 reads CASSKTGGRNYNEQFF. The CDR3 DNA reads TGTGCCAGCAGCAAAACGGGGGGGCGGAACTACAATGAGCAGTTCTTC.

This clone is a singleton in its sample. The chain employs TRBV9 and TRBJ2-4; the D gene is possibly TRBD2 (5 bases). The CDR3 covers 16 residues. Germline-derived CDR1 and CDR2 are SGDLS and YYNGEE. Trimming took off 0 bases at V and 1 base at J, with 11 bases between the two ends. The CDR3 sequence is CASSVGTGWAKNIQYF. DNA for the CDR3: TGTGCCAGCAGCGTAGGAACGGGGTGGGCCAAAAACATTCAGTACTTC. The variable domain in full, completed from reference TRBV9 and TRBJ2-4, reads DSGVTQTPKHLITATGQRVTLRCSPRSGDLSVYWYQQSLDQGLQFLIQYYNGEERAKGNILERFSAQQFPDLHSELNLSSLELGDSALYFCASSVGTGWAKNIQYFGAGTRLSVL.

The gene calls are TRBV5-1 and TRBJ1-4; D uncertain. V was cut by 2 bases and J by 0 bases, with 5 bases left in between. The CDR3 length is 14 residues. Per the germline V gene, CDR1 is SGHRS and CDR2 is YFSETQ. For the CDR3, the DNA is TGCGCCAGCAGCTTCGGGGCAACTAATGAAAAACTGTTTTTT. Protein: CASSFGATNEKLFF.

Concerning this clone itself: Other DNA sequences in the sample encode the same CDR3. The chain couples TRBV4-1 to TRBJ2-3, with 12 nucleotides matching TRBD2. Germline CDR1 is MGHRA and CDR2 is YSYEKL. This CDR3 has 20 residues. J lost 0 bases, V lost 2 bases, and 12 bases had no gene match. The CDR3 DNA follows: TGCGCCAGCAGCCAAATGGTAGGCACTAGCGGGGGGCGAAGCACAGATACGCAGTATTTT. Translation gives CASSQMVGTSGGRSTDTQYF.

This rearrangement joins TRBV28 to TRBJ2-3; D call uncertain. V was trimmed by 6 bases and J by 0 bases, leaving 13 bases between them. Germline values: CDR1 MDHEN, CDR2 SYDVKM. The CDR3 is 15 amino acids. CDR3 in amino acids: CASSRPVASTDTQYF. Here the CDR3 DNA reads TGTGCCAGCAGCCGACCCGTAGCTAGCACAGATACGCAGTATTTT.

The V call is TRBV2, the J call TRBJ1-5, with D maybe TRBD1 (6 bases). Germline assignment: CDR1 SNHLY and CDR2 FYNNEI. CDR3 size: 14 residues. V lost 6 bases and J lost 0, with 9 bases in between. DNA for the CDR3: TGTGCCAGCAGCGGGACAAATAGCAATCAGCCCCAGCATTTT. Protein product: CASSGTNSNQPQHF.

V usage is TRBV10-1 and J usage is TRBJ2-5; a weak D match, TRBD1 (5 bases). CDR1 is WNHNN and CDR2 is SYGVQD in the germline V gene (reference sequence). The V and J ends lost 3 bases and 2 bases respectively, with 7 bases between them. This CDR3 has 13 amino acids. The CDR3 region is CASSDRAQETQYF. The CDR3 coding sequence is TGCGCCAGCAGTGACAGGGCTCAAGAGACCCAGTACTTC.

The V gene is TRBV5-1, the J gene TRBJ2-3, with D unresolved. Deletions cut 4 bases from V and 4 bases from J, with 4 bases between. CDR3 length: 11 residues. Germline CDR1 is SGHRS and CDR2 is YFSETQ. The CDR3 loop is CASSDSDTQYF. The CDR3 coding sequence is TGCGCCAGCAGCGACTCAGATACGCAGTATTTT.

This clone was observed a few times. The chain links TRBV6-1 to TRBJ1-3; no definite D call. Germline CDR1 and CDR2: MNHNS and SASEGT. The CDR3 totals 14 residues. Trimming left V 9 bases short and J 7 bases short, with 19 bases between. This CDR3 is CASLVSLMSNTIYF. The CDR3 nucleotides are TGTGCCAGTTTGGTTAGCCTAATGTCGAACACCATATATTTT.

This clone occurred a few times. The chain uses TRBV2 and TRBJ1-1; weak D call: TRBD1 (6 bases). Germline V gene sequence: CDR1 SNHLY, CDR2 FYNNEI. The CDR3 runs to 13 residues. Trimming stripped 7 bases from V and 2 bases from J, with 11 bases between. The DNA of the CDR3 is TGTGCCAGCACTAGGGACACTAACACTGAAGCTTTCTTT. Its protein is CASTRDTNTEAFF.

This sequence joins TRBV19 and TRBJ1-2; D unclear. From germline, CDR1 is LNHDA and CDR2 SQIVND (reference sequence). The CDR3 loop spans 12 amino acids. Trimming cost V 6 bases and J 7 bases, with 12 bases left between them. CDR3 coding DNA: TGTGCCAGTAGCACGCTGGACTCTGGCTACACCTTC. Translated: CASSTLDSGYTF.

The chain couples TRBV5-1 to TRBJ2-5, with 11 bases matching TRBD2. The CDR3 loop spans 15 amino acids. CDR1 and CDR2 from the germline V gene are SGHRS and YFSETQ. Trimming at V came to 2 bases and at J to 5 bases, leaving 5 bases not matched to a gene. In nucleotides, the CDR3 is TGCGCCAGCAGCTTTACTAGCGGGAGATGGGAGACCCAGTACTTC. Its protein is CASSFTSGRWETQYF.

CDR3 bases: TGTGCCACCAGCAGAGCGGGGGTCCCGTACGAGCAGTACTTC. Translated: CATSRAGVPYEQYF. The V call is TRBV15, the J call TRBJ2-7, with D maybe TRBD2 (6 bases). This CDR3 is 14 amino acids long. The V end lost 1 base, the J end lost 4 bases, and 11 bases lay between the germline ends. Germline CDR1 and CDR2: LNHNV and YYDKDF (reference sequence).